This T cell receptor (beta chain) was captured in a study of blood T cell repertoires in COVID-19. Some clones are missing from TCRdb's copy, which holds only in-frame ones; the method was immunoSEQ multiplex PCR. Of over 200,000 clones listed, roughly 84% are singletons. CDR1 is SNHLY and CDR2 is FYNNEI in the germline V gene. V lost 3 bases and J lost 2, with 11 bases in between. The CDR3 runs to 14 residues. The sample comprised peripheral blood. V and J are TRBV2 and TRBJ2-7; a possible D gene is TRBD1 (5 bases). The clonotype originates from a man aged 40-49 years with active or convalescent COVID-19. As DNA, the CDR3 is TGTGCCAGCAGTGAGCCAGGGTTTACCTACGAGCAGTACTTC. Encoded protein: CASSEPGFTYEQYF.